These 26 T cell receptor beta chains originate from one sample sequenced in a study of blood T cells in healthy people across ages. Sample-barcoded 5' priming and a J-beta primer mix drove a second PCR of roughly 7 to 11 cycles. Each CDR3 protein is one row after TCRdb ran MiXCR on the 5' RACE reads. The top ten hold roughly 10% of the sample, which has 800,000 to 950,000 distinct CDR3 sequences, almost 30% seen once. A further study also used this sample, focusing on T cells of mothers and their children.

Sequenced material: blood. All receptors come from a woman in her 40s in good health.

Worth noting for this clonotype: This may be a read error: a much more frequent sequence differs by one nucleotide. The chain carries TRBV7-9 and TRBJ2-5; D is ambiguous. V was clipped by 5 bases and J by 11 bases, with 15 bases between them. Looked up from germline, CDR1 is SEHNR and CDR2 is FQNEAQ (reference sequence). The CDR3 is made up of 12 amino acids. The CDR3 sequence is CASSDQRNKQYF. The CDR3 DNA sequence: TGTGCCAGCAGCGACCAACGGAACAAGCAGTACTTC.

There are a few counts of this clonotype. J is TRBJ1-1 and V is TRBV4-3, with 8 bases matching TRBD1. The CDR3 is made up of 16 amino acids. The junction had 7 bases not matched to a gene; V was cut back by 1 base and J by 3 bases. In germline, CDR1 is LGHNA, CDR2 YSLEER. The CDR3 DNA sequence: TGCGCCAGCAGCCAAGTTGCAGGGGGCTGGGACACTGAAGCTTTCTTT. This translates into CASSQVAGGWDTEAFF.

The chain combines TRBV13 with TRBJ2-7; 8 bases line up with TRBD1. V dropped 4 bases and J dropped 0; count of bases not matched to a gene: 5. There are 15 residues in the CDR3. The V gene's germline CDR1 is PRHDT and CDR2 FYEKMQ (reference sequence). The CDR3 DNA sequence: TGTGCCAGCAGCTCGGCTGACAGGGGCTCCTACGAGCAGTACTTC. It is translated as CASSSADRGSYEQYF.

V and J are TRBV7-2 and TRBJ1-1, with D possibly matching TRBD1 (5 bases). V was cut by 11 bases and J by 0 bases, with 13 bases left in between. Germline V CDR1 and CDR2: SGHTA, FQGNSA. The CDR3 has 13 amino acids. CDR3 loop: CACRRGLNTEAFF. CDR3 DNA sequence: TGTGCCTGTAGACGGGGCCTGAACACTGAAGCTTTCTTT.

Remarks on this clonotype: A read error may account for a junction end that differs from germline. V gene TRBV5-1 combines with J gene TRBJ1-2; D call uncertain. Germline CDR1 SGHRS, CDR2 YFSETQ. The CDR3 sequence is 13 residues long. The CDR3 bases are TGCGCCAGCAGCTTAGGTTTTAACTATGGCTGCACCTTC. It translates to CASSLGFNYGCTF.

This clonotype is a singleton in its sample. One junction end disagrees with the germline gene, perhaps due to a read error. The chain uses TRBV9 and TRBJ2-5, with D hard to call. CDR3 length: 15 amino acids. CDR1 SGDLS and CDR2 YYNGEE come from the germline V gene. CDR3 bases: TGTGCCAGCAGCCAGTCCTATCACGGACGAGAGGCCCAATACTTC. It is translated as CASSQSYHGREAQYF.

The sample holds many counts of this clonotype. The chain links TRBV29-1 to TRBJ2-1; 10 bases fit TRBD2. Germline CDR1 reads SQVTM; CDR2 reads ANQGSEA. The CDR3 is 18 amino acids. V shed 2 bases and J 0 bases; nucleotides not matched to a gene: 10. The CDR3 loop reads CSVEFPISGGSSYNEQFF. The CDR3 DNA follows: TGCAGCGTTGAATTCCCTATTAGCGGGGGGAGCTCCTACAATGAGCAGTTCTTC.

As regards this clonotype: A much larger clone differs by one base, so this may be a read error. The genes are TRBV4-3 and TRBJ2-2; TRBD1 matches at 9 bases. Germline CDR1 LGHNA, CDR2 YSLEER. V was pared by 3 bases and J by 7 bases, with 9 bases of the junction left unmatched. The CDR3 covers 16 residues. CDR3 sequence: CASSHHSTGGDGELFF. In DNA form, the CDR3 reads TGCGCCAGCAGCCACCACTCGACAGGGGGGGACGGGGAGCTGTTTTTT.

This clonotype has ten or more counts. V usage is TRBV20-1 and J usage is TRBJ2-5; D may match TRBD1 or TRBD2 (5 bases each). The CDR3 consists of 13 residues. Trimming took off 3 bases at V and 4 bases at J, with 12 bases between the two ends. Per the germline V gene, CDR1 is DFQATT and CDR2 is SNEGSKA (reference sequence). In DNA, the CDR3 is TGCAGTGCTAGTCCCCCAGGGAGAGAGACCCAGTACTTC. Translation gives CSASPPGRETQYF.

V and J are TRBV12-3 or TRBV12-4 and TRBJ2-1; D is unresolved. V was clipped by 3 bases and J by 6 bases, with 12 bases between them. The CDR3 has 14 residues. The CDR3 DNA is TGTGCCAGCAGTTTTGCCAACTACCCCAATGAGCAGTTCTTC. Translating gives CASSFANYPNEQFF.

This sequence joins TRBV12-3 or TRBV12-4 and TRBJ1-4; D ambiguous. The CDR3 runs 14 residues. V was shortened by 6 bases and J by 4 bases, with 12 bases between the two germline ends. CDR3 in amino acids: CASSPGANNEKLFF. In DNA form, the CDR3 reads TGTGCCAGCAGCCCGGGCGCGAATAATGAAAAACTGTTTTTT.

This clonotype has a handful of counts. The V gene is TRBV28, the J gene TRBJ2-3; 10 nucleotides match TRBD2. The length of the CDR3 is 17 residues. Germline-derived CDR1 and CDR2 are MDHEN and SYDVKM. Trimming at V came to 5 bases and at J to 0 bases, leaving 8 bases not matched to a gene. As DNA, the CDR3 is TGTGCCAGCAGTCCGGGGACTAGCGTTTCTAGCACAGATACGCAGTATTTT. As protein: CASSPGTSVSSTDTQYF. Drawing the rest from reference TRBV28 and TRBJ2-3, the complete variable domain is DVKVTQSSRYLVKRTGEKVFLECVQDMDHENMFWYRQDPGLGLRLIYFSYDVKMKEKGDIPEGYSVSREKKERFSLILESASTNQTSMYLCASSPGTSVSSTDTQYFGPGTRLTVL.

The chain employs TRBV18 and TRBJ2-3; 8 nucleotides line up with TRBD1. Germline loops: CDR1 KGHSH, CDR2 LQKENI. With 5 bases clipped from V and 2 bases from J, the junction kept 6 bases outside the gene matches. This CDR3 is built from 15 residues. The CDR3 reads CASSVNRGNTDTQYF. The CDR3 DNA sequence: TGTGCCAGCTCAGTCAACAGGGGGAACACAGATACGCAGTATTTT.

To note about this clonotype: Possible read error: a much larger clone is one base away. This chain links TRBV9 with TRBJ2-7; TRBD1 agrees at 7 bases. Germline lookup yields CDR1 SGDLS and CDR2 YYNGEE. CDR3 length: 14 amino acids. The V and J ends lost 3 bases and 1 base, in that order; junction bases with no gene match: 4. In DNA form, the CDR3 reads TGTGCCAGCAGCGCCGGACAGGCGTCCTACGAGCAGTACTTC. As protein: CASSAGQASYEQYF.

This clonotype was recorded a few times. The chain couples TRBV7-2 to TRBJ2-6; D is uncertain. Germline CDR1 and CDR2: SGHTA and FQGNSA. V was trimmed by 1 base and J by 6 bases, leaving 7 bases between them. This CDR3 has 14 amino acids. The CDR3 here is CASSLGVVANVLTF. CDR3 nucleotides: TGTGCCAGCAGCTTAGGGGTTGTGGCCAACGTCCTGACTTTC.

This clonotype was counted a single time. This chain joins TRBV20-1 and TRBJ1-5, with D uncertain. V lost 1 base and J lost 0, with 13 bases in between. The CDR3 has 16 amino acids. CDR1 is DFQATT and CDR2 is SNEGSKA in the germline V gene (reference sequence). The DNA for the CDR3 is TGCAGTGCTAGAGGTGTAGGAGTCGGTAGCAATCAGCCCCAGCATTTT. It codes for CSARGVGVGSNQPQHF.

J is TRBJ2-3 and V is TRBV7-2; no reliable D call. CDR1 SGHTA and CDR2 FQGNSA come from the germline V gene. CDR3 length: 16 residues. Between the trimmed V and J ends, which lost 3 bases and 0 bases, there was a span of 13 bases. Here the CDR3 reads CASSLNGHRSTDTQYF. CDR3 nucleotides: TGTGCCAGCAGCTTGAATGGGCACCGAAGCACAGATACGCAGTATTTT.

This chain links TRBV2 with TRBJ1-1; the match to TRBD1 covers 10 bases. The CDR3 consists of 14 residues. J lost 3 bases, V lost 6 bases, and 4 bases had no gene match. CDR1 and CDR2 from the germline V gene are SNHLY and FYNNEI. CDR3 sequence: CASREGTGDTEAFF. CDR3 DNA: TGTGCCAGCAGAGAGGGGACAGGGGACACTGAAGCTTTCTTT.

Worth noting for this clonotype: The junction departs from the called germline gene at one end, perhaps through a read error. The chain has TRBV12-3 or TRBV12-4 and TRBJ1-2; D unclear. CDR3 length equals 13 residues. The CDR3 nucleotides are TGTGCCAGCAGTTTAGACAGTAGCTATGGCCACACCTTC. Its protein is CASSLDSSYGHTF.

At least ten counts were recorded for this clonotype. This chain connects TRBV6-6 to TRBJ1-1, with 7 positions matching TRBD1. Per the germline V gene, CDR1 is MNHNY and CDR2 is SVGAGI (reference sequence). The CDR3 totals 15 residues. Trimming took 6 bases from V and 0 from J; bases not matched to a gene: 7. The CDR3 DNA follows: TGTGCCAGCAGGACAGGGAGAGGGCTGAACACTGAAGCTTTCTTT. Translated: CASRTGRGLNTEAFF.

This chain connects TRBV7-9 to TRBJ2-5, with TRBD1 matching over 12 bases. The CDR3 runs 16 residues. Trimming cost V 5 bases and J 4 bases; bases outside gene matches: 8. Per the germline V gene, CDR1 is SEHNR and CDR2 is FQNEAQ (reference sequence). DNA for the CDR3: TGTGCCAGCAGCACCCGGGACAGGGGGCACCGAGAGACCCAGTACTTC. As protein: CASSTRDRGHRETQYF.

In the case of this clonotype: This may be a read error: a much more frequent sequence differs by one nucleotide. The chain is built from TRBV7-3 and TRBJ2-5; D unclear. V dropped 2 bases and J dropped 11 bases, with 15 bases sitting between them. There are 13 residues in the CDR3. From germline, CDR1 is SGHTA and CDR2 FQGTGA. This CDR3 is CASSLSTNNEQYF. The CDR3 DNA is TGTGCCAGCAGCTTATCTACAAACAATGAGCAGTACTTC.

The CDR3 region has the DNA TGTGCCAGCAGTCCGGGACAGGGGGCTGTTGACACTGAAGCTTTCTTT. It specifies CASSPGQGAVDTEAFF. The V gene is TRBV6-6, the J gene TRBJ1-1; the match to TRBD1 covers 12 bases. This CDR3 has 16 amino acids. V lost 5 bases, J lost 3 bases, and 7 bases stayed unmatched. The germline V gene has CDR1 MNHNY and CDR2 SVGAGI (reference sequence).

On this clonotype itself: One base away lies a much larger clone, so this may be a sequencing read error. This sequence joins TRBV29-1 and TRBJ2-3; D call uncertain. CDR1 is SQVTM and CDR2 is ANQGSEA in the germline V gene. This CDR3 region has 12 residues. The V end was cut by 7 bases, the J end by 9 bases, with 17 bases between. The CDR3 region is CSGAPVGKTQYF. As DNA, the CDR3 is TGCAGCGGGGCCCCGGTCGGTAAGACGCAGTATTTT.

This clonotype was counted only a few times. CDR3 residues: CASSLGSRPYQETQYF. Here the CDR3 DNA reads TGTGCCAGCAGCTTAGGGTCGCGGCCGTACCAAGAGACCCAGTACTTC. This rearrangement joins TRBV7-3 to TRBJ2-5; D not resolved. Deletions cut 2 bases from V and 0 bases from J, with 13 bases between. Germline assignment: CDR1 SGHTA and CDR2 FQGTGA. This CDR3 has 16 amino acids.

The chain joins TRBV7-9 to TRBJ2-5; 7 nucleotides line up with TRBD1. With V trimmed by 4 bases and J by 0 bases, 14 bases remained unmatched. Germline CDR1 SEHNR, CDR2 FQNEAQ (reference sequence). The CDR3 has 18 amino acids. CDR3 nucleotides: TGTGCCAGCAGCTCTCTCCAGACAGGGAACGGGTACCAAGAGACCCAGTACTTC. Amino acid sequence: CASSSLQTGNGYQETQYF.